This entry features one T cell receptor beta chain sequence. In germline, CDR1 is SEHNR, CDR2 FQNEAQ (reference sequence). The CDR3 covers 13 residues. V dropped 5 bases and J dropped 5 bases, with 12 bases sitting between them. This record comes from a study of long-term antiretroviral therapy in people with HIV. Version v3.0 of the immunoSEQ assay ran at survey level. Only in-frame clones appear in the TCRdb table, and some are missing; sequencing was by immunoSEQ multiplex PCR. The sample carries approximately 29,000 clones, 85% to 90% recorded once. The rearrangement joins TRBV7-9 to TRBJ1-1, with no clear D. This clonotype originated in a woman aged 18-29 years with HIV. The sequencing used unsorted PBMCs, collected 0.5 years after starting antiretroviral therapy. In nucleotides, the CDR3 is TGTGCCAGCAGCAGAAACGAGGATACTGAAGCTTTCTTT. Its protein is CASSRNEDTEAFF.